Listed here are 3 T cell receptor beta chains from one sample, sequenced in a study of shared clonotypes between healthy human individuals. Clones were read by immunoSEQ multiplex PCR, and TCRdb kept only the in-frame ones, dropping some. This table holds approximately 340,000 clones, around 74% found once. Sequencing input: memory CD4+ T cells sorted from blood. Subset given: CD45RA-negative fraction. The receptor source for this set is a man younger than 45 in good health.

V gene TRBV13 combines with J gene TRBJ1-4; no definite D call. This CDR3 region has 14 residues. V gave up 2 bases and J gave up 0 bases, with 4 bases separating them. Germline V gene sequence: CDR1 PRHDT, CDR2 FYEKMQ (reference sequence). The CDR3 DNA is TGTGCCAGCAGCTTAAAAACAACTAATGAAAAACTGTTTTTT. Its protein product is CASSLKTTNEKLFF.

The V gene is TRBV29-1, the J gene TRBJ2-7; 10 positions match TRBD1. The trim removed 6 bases at V and 5 bases at J, leaving 7 bases unmatched. Per the germline V gene, CDR1 is SQVTM and CDR2 is ANQGSEA. The CDR3 is 13 amino acids. CDR3 protein: CSVGGTGANEQYF. CDR3 nucleotide sequence: TGCAGCGTGGGGGGGACAGGGGCGAACGAGCAGTACTTC.

The J gene is TRBJ2-7, the V gene TRBV5-6, with 13 bases fitting TRBD2. CDR1 and CDR2 (germline): SGHDT, YYEEEE. There are 15 residues in the CDR3. After removal of 4 bases from V and 3 bases from J, the junction contained 4 bases not matched to a gene. The CDR3 sequence: CASSVTSGRSYEQYF. In DNA form, the CDR3 reads TGTGCCAGCAGCGTGACTAGCGGGAGGAGCTACGAGCAGTACTTC.